This is a list of T cell receptor beta chains from one sample in a study of CD8+ T cells in alopecia areata. Profiling relied on immunoSEQ multiplex PCR, and the TCRdb table lists in-frame clones only, not all of them. The sample shows around 140,000 clones, roughly 54% of them seen only once. The sample here was CD8+ T cells sorted from blood, taken at week 4, from a patient treated with tofacitinib. These receptors all stem from a human donor with alopecia areata. Both conserved end residues are part of each CDR3. Each record gives: CDR3 protein, CDR3 DNA, V gene, CDR3 length, clone size, D gene, J gene. The D gene is left open where the match is weak. The size of a clone is reported for some rows only, either as once, few or many, or as a class for expanded clones.

CDR3: CATLGGSTDTQYF
DNA: TGTGCCACTCTGGGGGGGAGCACAGATACGCAGTATTTT
V: TRBV10-3
length: 13
size: NA
D: TRBD2
J: TRBJ2-3

CDR3: CASSLSGFEAFF
DNA: TGTGCCAGCAGCTTAAGCGGGTTTGAAGCTTTCTTT
V: TRBV13
length: 12
size: few
D: NA
J: TRBJ1-1

CDR3: CATSRDRSEEQYF
DNA: TGTGCCACCAGCAGAGATCGATCGGAGGAGCAGTACTTC
V: TRBV15
length: 13
size: few
D: NA
J: TRBJ2-7

CDR3: CATSRDNERTFYEAFF
DNA: TGTGCCACCAGCAGAGATAACGAGAGGACCTTTTATGAAGCTTTCTTT
V: TRBV15
length: 16
size: few
D: NA
J: TRBJ1-1

CDR3: CASRPRGPKGNQPQHF
DNA: TGTGCCAGCAGGCCTCGGGGGCCGAAGGGCAATCAGCCCCAGCATTTT
V: TRBV9
length: 16
size: NA
D: NA
J: TRBJ1-5

CDR3: CASDGPGNHEQYF
DNA: TGTGCCAGCGACGGCCCGGGGAACCACGAGCAGTACTTC
V: TRBV2
length: 13
size: NA
D: NA
J: TRBJ2-7

CDR3: CASSPGAGAQETQYF
DNA: TGTGCCAGCAGCCCCGGAGCGGGGGCTCAAGAGACCCAGTACTTC
V: TRBV9
length: 15
size: NA
D: TRBD2
J: TRBJ2-5

CDR3: CASRGRGGEQYF
DNA: TGTGCCAGCAGGGGACGGGGTGGCGAGCAGTACTTC
V: TRBV27
length: 12
size: NA
D: NA
J: TRBJ2-7

CDR3: CASSIGGRGNGYTF
DNA: TGTGCCAGCAGCATAGGGGGCAGGGGGAATGGCTACACCTTC
V: TRBV13
length: 14
size: NA
D: TRBD1
J: TRBJ1-2

CDR3: CAWTTGSHTEAFF
DNA: TGTGCCTGGACTACAGGGTCTCACACTGAAGCTTTCTTT
V: TRBV30
length: 13
size: few
D: NA
J: TRBJ1-1

CDR3: CASSYLQVEGYTF
DNA: TGTGCCAGCAGTTACTTACAGGTGGAGGGCTACACCTTC
V: TRBV6-5
length: 13
size: NA
D: NA
J: TRBJ1-2

CDR3: CASSQEEGMGDTQYF
DNA: TGCGCCAGCAGCCAAGAGGAGGGGATGGGAGATACGCAGTATTTT
V: TRBV4-3
length: 15
size: NA
D: NA
J: TRBJ2-3

CDR3: CASGQAFSTDTQYF
DNA: TGTGCCTCTGGACAGGCATTTAGCACAGATACGCAGTATTTT
V: TRBV30
length: 14
size: few
D: TRBD1
J: TRBJ2-3

CDR3: CASRDRGNTGELFF
DNA: TGTGCCAGCAGAGACAGGGGGAACACCGGGGAGCTGTTTTTT
V: TRBV6-6
length: 14
size: few
D: TRBD1
J: TRBJ2-2